There are many counts of the clone carrying this T cell receptor beta chain. The antigen remains undetermined. The sample belongs to a study of Graves' ophthalmopathy and Graves' hyperthyroidism. CDR3 length equals 15 residues. Trimming cost V 0 bases and J 3 bases, with 11 bases left between them. Germline CDR1 and CDR2: MGHRA and YSYEKL. Scientists amplified the TCR beta CDR3 regions from RNA transcripts. The first round was an RT-PCR with HTBI primers, and the second round was a multiplex PCR. Each CDR3 protein is one row after TCRdb ran MiXCR on the multiplex PCR reads. This sample has a few hundred thousand distinct CDR3 sequences; roughly 15% occur once, and the top ten carry approximately 7%. Study-level results: Forecasting of ophthalmopathy progression by the model achieved over 55% sensitivity and roughly 78% specificity. Appearing in blood as well were most expanded thyroid clonotypes above 0.001 frequency.

The evidence that diagnosis relied on was clinical symptoms, serum thyroxine, TRAb, thyroid ultrasound and orbital computed tomography. About 10 ml of fresh blood yielded the PBMCs by density gradient. The receptor was derived from a woman younger than 35 with stable Graves' hyperthyroidism. Specimen: peripheral blood. The chain couples TRBV4-1 to TRBJ1-2, with a weak D call TRBD1 (6 bases). CDR3 in DNA: TGCGCCAGCAGCCAAGATCCCGCAGGGGACTATGGCTACACCTTC. Amino acids: CASSQDPAGDYGYTF.